This TCR beta chain was obtained from a study of post-analysis software for immune sequencing data. Turning to this clonotype: Its matching antigen is unknown.

V gave up 5 bases and J gave up 6 bases, with 11 bases separating them. This CDR3 has 14 amino acids. The TCR beta cDNA libraries contained unique molecular identifiers. One entry per CDR3 protein, called by TCRdb with MiXCR from the PCR reads. The data hold some 370,000 distinct CDR3 sequences, with about a third observed a single time. Study-wide results and limits: Samples sharing a preparation batch grouped tightly together when assessed by F measure. Controls had significantly higher normalized Chao1 diversity than multiple sclerosis patients. Roughly 5 TRBV segments, TRBV5-6, TRBV5-1 and TRBV20-1 among them, were found more frequent in patients than controls.

This sequence originates from a girl aged 10-17 years with multiple sclerosis. This chain joins TRBV12-3 or TRBV12-4 and TRBJ1-6; possibly TRBD1 for D (5 bases). The specimen was blood. The CDR3 sequence: CASSGGQLNSPLHF. CDR3 coding DNA: TGTGCCAGCAGTGGAGGACAACTTAATTCACCCCTCCACTTT.